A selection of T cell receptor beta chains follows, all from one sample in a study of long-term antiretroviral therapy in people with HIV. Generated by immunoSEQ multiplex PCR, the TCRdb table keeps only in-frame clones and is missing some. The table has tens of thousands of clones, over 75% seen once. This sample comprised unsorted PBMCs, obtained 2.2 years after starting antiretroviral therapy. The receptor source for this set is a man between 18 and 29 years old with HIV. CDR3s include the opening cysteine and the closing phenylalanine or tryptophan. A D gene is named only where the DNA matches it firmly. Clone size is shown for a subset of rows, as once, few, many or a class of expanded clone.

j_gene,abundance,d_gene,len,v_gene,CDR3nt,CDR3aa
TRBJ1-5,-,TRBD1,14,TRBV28,TGTGCCAGCAGCTCGACAGGGGACAATCAGCCCCAGCATTTT,CASSSTGDNQPQHF
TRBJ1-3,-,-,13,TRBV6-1,TGTGCCAGCAAAAGGACAGCTGGAAACACCATATATTTT,CASKRTAGNTIYF
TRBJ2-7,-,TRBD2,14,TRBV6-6,TGTGCCAGCAGTTACGACGGGACTAGAGGAGAGCAGTACTTC,CASSYDGTRGEQYF
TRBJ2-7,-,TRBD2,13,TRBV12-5,TGTGCTAGTGGAGAGCGGGGGGGCGACGAGCAGTACTTC,CASGERGGDEQYF
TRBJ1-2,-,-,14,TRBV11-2,TGTGCCAGCAGCTTGGACACATCCCTTAGAGGCTACACCTTC,CASSLDTSLRGYTF
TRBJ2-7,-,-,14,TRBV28,TGTGCCAGCAGTTTAGGACAAAGAGTCTACGAGCAGTACTTC,CASSLGQRVYEQYF
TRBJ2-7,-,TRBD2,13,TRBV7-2,TGTGCCAGCAGCGGCGGGAGGGCCAACGAGCAGTACTTC,CASSGGRANEQYF
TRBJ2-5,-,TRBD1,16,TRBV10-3,TGTGCCATCAGTGAGTTTTCCCGACAGGGGCAAGAGACCCAGTACTTC,CAISEFSRQGQETQYF
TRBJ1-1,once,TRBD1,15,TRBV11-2,TGTGCCAGCAGCTTAGTAGAGACAGGGGTCACTGAAGCTTTCTTT,CASSLVETGVTEAFF
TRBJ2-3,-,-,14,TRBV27,TGTGCCAGCAGTTACGGACTCTCCACAGATACGCAGTATTTT,CASSYGLSTDTQYF
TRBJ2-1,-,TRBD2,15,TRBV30,TGTGCCTGGAGTAGACCGGGACTAGCGGGCTTTAGGCCGTTCTTC,CAWSRPGLAGFRPFF
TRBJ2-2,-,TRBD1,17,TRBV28,TGTGCCAGCAGTCGACCCCCGGGACAGGGGAGAACCGGGGAGCTGTTTTTT,CASSRPPGQGRTGELFF
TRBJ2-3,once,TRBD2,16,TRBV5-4,TGTGCCAGCAGCCCTGGGACTAGCGGAAGCACAGATACGCAGTATTTT,CASSPGTSGSTDTQYF
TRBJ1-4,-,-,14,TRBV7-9,TGTGCCAGCAAGGAGATCAACTCTAATGAAAAACTGTTTTTT,CASKEINSNEKLFF
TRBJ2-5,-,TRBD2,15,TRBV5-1,TGCGCCAGCAGCTTGAGCGGGGGCTTAGGGGAGACCCAGTACTTC,CASSLSGGLGETQYF
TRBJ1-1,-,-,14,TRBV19,TGTGCCAGTAGTATGGGGGACCTGAACACTGAAGCTTTCTTT,CASSMGDLNTEAFF
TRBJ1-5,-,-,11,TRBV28,TGTGCCAGCAAACGAGGTGGGCCCCAGCATTTT,CASKRGGPQHF
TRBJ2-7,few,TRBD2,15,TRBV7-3,TGTGCCAGCAGCTTGCTAGCGGGAGGGAGCTACGAGCAGTACTTC,CASSLLAGGSYEQYF
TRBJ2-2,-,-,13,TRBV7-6,TGTGCCAGCAGCTTAGGGAGAGAGGGGGAGCTGTTTTTT,CASSLGREGELFF
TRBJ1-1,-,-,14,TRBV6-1,TGTGCCAGCAGCCCGACAGATATGAACACTGAAGCTTTCTTT,CASSPTDMNTEAFF
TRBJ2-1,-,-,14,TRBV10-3,TGTGCCATCAGTGCACAGGGTCGTCACAATGAGCAGTTCTTC,CAISAQGRHNEQFF
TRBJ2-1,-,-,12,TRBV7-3,TGTGCCAGCAGCCTCGACTACAATGAGCAGTTCTTC,CASSLDYNEQFF
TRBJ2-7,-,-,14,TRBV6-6,TGTGCCAGCAGTTCCAGCCAAACCGCCTACGAGCAGTACTTC,CASSSSQTAYEQYF
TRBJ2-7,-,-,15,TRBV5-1,TGCGCCAGCAGCTTGGAAGCGGGAGAGGGGGCCGAGCAGTACTTC,CASSLEAGEGAEQYF
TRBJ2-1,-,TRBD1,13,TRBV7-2,TGTGCCAGCAGCCGAATAGGGGGCGATGAGCAGTTCTTC,CASSRIGGDEQFF
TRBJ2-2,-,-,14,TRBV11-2,TGTGCCAGCAGCAGGGGACTGAGCACCGGGGAGCTGTTTTTT,CASSRGLSTGELFF
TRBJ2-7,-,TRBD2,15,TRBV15,TGTGCCACCAGCGCCCGAGGGACTAGTTCCTACGAGCAGTACTTC,CATSARGTSSYEQYF
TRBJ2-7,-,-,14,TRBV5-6,TGTGCCAGCAGCTTTCTGTCAGCAACCTACGAGCAGTACTTC,CASSFLSATYEQYF
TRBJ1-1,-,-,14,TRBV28,TGTGCCAGCAGTTTGGGACCGACTAACACTGAAGCTTTCTTT,CASSLGPTNTEAFF
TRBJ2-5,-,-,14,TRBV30,TGTGCCCGGAATGACAGAAAGTACCAAGAGACCCAGTACTTC,CARNDRKYQETQYF
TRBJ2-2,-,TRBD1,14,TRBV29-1,TGCAGCGTTGAGGGACAGGGGGCTGCCGGGGAGCTGTTTTTT,CSVEGQGAAGELFF
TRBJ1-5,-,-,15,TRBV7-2,TGTGCCAGCAGCTTAGAGCTTCTCAGCAATCAGCCCCAGCATTTT,CASSLELLSNQPQHF
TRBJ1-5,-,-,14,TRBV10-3,TGTGCCATCACCAACGAAGGAGGGAATCAGCCCCAGCATTTT,CAITNEGGNQPQHF
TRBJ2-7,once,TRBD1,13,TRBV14,TGTGCCAGCAGCCGATACAGGGGCCACGAGCAGTACTTC,CASSRYRGHEQYF
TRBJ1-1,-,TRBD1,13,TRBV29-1,TGCAGCGTTGTCGGACAGGGTCGCACTGAAGCTTTCTTT,CSVVGQGRTEAFF
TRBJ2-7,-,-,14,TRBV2,TGTGCCAGCAGTGAGGGACCCCTTGACTACGAGCAGTACTTC,CASSEGPLDYEQYF
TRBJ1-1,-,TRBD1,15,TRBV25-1,TGTGCCAGCAGTTACACTACAGGGGCAGGGACTGAAGCTTTCTTT,CASSYTTGAGTEAFF
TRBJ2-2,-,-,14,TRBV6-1,TGTGCCAGCAGTGAAGCCCAGGGTGTCGGGGAGCTGTTTTTT,CASSEAQGVGELFF
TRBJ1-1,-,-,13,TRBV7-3,TGTGCCAGCAGCCTAAATCCCGGACAGCAAGCTTTCTTT,CASSLNPGQQAFF
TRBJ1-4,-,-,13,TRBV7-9,TGTGCCAGCAGCTTCCGGCCGGGCGAAAAACTGTTTTTT,CASSFRPGEKLFF
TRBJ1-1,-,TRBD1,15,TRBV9,TGTGCCAGCAGCCCCAGACAGGGGGCAGGGACTGAAGCTTTCTTT,CASSPRQGAGTEAFF
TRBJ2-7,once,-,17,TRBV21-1,TGTGCCAGCAGCACCTCTTGGACTAGCGGGGTCCCCTACGAGCAGTACTTC,CASSTSWTSGVPYEQYF
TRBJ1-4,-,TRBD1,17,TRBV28,TGTGCCAGCAGCTCACCCCTCGGACAGGGCCAGGATGAAAAACTGTTTTTT,CASSSPLGQGQDEKLFF
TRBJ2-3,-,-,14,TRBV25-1,TGTGCCAGCAGTGAATGGGCCGGCACAGATACGCAGTATTTT,CASSEWAGTDTQYF
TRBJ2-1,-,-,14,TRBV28,TGTGCCAGCAGTTTCCGTCCCCTGGACAATGAGCAGTTCTTC,CASSFRPLDNEQFF
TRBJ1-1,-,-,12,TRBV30,TGTGCCTGGAGTCCCCTGAACACTGAAGCTTTCTTT,CAWSPLNTEAFF
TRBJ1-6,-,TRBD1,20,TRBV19,TGTGCCAGTAGTATTATTGTGGGACAGCCGAGAAGCTCCTATAATTCACCCCTCCACTTT,CASSIIVGQPRSSYNSPLHF
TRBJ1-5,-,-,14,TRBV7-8,TGTGCCAGCAGCTTTCATTATAGCAATCAGCCCCAGCATTTT,CASSFHYSNQPQHF
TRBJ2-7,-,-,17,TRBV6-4,TGTGCCAGCAGAGAACTTAGGGGGGGACCCACCTCCTACGAGCAGTACTTC,CASRELRGGPTSYEQYF
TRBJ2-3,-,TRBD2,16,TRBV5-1,TGCGCCAGCAGCTTAGGACTAGCTACGGGCACAGATACGCAGTATTTT,CASSLGLATGTDTQYF
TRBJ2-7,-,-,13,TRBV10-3,TGTGCCATCAGCGCGACAGACTCCTACGAGCAGTACTTC,CAISATDSYEQYF
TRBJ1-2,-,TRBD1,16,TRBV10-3,TGTGCCATCAGTGAGACCCGACAGGGACTGGTCTATGGCTACACCTTC,CAISETRQGLVYGYTF